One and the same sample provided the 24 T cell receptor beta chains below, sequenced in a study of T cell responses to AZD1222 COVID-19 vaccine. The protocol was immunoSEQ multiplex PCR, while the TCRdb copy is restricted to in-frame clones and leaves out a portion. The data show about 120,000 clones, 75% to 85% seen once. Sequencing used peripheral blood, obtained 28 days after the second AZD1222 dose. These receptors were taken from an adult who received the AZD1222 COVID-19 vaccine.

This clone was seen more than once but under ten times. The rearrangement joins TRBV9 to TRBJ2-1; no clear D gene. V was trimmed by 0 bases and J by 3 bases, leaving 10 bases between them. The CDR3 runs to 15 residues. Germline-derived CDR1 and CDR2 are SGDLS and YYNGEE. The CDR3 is CASSVARQSYNEQFF. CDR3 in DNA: TGTGCCAGCAGCGTAGCTCGTCAGAGCTACAATGAGCAGTTCTTC.

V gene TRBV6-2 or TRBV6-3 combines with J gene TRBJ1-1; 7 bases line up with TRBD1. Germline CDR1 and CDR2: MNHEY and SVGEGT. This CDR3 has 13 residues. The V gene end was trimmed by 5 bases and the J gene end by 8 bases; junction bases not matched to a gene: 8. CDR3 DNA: TGTGCCAGCAGTCGACAGGGTGGATACGAAGCTTTCTTT. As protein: CASSRQGGYEAFF.

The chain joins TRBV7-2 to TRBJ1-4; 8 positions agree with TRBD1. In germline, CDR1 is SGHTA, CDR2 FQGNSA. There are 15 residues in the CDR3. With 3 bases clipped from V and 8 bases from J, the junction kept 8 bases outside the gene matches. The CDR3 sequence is CASSFFRGQREKLFF. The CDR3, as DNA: TGTGCCAGCAGCTTTTTCAGGGGGCAAAGGGAAAAACTGTTTTTT.

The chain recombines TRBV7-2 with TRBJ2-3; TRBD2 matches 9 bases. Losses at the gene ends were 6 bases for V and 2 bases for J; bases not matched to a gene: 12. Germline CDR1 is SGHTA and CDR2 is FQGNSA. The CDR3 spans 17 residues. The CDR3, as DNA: TGTGCCAGCAGTCTCCGGTCGCTAGCGGGGACCACAGATACGCAGTATTTT. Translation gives CASSLRSLAGTTDTQYF.

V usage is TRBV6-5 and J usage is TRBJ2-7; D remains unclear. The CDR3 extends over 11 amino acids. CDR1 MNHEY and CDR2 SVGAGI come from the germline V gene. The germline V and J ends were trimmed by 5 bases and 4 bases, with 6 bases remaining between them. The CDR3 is CASSTKYEQYF. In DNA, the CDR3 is TGTGCCAGCAGTACTAAGTACGAGCAGTACTTC.

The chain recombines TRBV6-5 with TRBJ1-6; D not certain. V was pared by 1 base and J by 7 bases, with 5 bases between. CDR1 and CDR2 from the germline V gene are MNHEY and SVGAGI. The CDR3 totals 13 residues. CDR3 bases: TGTGCCAGCAGTTACTACCTAAATTCACCCCTCCACTTT. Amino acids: CASSYYLNSPLHF.

The CDR3 coding sequence is TGCAGCGTTATTACAGTCTATGGCTACACCTTC. Amino acids: CSVITVYGYTF. This chain joins TRBV29-1 and TRBJ1-2; D uncertain. Germline V gives CDR1 SQVTM, CDR2 ANQGSEA. The CDR3 is made up of 11 amino acids. Trimming removed 5 bases at V and 4 bases at J, with 8 bases between.

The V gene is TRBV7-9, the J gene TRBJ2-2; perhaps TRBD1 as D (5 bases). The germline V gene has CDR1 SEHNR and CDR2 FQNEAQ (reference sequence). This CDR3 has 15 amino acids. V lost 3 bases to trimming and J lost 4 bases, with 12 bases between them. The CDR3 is CASSFNGHLTGELFF. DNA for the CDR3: TGTGCCAGCAGCTTTAACGGACACCTCACCGGGGAGCTGTTTTTT.

CDR3 sequence reads: CASSQGNFRDRSYEQYF. DNA for the CDR3: TGCGCCAGCAGCCAAGGGAATTTCCGGGACAGGTCCTACGAGCAGTACTTC. The chain links TRBV4-1 to TRBJ2-7, with TRBD1 matching 8 bases. This CDR3 comprises 17 residues. Germline V gene data show CDR1 as MGHRA and CDR2 as YSYEKL. With V trimmed by 1 base and J by 1 base, 9 bases remained unmatched.

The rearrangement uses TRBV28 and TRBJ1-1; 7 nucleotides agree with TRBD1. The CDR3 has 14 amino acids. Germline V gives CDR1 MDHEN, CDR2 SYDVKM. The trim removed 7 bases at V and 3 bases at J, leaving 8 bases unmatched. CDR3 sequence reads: CASIPGDSYTEAFF. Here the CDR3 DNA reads TGTGCCAGCATCCCTGGGGACAGTTACACTGAAGCTTTCTTT. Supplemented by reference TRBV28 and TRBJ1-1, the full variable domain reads DVKVTQSSRYLVKRTGEKVFLECVQDMDHENMFWYRQDPGLGLRLIYFSYDVKMKEKGDIPEGYSVSREKKERFSLILESASTNQTSMYLCASIPGDSYTEAFFGQGTRLTVV.

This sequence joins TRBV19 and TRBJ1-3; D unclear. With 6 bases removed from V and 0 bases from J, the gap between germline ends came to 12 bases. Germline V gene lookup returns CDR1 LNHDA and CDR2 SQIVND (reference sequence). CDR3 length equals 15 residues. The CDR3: CASSNDGTSGNTIYF. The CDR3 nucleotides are TGTGCCAGTAGCAACGACGGTACCTCTGGAAACACCATATATTTT.

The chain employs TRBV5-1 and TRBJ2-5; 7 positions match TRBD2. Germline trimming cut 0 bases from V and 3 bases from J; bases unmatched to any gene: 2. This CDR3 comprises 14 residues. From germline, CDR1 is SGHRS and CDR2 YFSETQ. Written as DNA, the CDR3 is TGCGCCAGCAGCTTGGCCGCGGGGGAAGAGACCCAGTACTTC. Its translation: CASSLAAGEETQYF.

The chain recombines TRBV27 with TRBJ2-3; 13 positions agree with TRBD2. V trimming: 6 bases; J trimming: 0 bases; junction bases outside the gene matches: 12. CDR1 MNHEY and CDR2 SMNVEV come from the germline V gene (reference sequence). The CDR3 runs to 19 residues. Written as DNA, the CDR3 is TGTGCCAGCAGCTTGGGACTAGCGGGGACGTCTTCTAGCACAGATACGCAGTATTTT. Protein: CASSLGLAGTSSSTDTQYF.

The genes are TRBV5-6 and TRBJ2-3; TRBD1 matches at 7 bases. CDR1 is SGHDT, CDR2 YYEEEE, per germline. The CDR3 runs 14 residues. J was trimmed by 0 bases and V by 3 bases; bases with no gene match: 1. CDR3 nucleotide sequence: TGTGCCAGCAGCTGGACAGGTAGCACAGATACGCAGTATTTT. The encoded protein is CASSWTGSTDTQYF. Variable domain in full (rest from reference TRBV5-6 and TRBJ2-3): DAGVTQSPTHLIKTRGQQVTLRCSPKSGHDTVSWYQQALGQGPQFIFQYYEEEERQRGNFPDRFSGHQFPNYSSELNVNALLLGDSALYLCASSWTGSTDTQYFGPGTRLTVL.

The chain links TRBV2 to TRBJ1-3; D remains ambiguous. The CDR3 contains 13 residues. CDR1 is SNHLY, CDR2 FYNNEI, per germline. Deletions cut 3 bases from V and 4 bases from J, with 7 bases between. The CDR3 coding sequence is TGTGCCAGCAGTGATGAAGTCGGAAACACCATATATTTT. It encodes CASSDEVGNTIYF.

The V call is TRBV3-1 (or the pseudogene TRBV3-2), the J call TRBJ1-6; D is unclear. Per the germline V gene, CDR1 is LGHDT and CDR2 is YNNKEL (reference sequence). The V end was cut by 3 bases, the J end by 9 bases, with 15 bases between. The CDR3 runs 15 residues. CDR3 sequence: CASSQFRVESSPLHF. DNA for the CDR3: TGTGCCAGCAGCCAGTTCCGGGTGGAAAGTTCACCCCTCCACTTT.

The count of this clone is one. The CDR3 DNA reads TGTGCCAGCAGCTTGTCAGGGGTGAACACTGAAGCTTTCTTT. Protein sequence: CASSLSGVNTEAFF. The chain recombines TRBV7-2 with TRBJ1-1, with a possible D match to TRBD1 (6 bases). This CDR3 is 14 amino acids long. Germline V gene data show CDR1 as SGHTA and CDR2 as FQGNSA. V was trimmed by 3 bases and J by 0 bases, leaving 8 bases between them.

The CDR3 protein is CASSLAGGNTEAFF. Here the CDR3 DNA reads TGTGCCAGCAGCTTGGCTGGCGGGAACACTGAAGCTTTCTTT. The chain is built from TRBV5-4 and TRBJ1-1; no clear D gene. Looked up from germline, CDR1 is SGHNT and CDR2 is YYREEE (reference sequence). The CDR3 extends over 14 amino acids. V lost 0 bases to trimming and J lost 1 base, with 7 bases between them.

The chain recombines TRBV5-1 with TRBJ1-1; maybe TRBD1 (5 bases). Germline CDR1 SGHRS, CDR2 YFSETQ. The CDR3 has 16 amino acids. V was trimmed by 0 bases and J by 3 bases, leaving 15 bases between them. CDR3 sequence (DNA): TGCGCCAGCAGCTTGGGATTAGGGGTCCTGGACACTGAAGCTTTCTTT. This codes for CASSLGLGVLDTEAFF.

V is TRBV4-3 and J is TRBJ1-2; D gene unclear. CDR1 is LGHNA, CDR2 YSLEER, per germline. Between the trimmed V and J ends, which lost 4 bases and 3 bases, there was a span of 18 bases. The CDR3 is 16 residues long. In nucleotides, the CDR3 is TGCGCCAGCAGCCCCGAGGTCGGTTTTCCCTACTATGGCTACACCTTC. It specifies CASSPEVGFPYYGYTF.

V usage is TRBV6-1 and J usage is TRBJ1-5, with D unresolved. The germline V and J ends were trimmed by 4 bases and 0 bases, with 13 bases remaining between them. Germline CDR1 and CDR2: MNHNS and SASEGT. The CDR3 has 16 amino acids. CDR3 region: CASSARGQYSNQPQHF. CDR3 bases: TGTGCCAGCAGTGCCAGAGGCCAATATAGCAATCAGCCCCAGCATTTT.

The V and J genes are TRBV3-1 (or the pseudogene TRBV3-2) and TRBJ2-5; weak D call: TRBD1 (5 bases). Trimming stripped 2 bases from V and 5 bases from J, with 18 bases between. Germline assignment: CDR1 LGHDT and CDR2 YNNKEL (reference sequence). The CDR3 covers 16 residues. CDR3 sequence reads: CASSQFWQEGAETQYF. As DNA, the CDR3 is TGTGCCAGCAGCCAATTTTGGCAGGAAGGGGCGGAGACCCAGTACTTC.

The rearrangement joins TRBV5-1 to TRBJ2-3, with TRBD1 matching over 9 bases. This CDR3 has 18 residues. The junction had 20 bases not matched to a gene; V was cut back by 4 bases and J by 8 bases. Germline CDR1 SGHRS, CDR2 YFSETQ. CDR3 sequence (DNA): TGCGCCAGCAGCCCCACTCCGGGACAGGGAAGTCGGTCGGGTACGCAGTATTTT. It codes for CASSPTPGQGSRSGTQYF.

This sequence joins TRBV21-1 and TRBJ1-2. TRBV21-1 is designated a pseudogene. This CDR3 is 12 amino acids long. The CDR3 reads CASPEWGRGYTF. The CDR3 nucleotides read TGTGCCAGCCCGGAGTGGGGACGTGGCTACACCTTC.